One TCR beta chain is described in this entry. Its antigen is undetermined. Through week 26, nivolumab 3 mg/kg IV was given weeks 1, 4, 7, 10, then biweekly. V lost 4 bases to trimming and J lost 5 bases; unmatched junction nucleotides: 13. The CDR3 loop spans 16 amino acids. Germline CDR1 and CDR2: SGHKS and YYEKEE (reference sequence). These data originate in a study of ipilimumab plus nivolumab after autologous stem cell transplantation. Study as a whole: Myeloma patients were high-risk transplant-naive or relapsed within 3 years of first autologous transplant.

Sequencing used immunoSEQ multiplex PCR; TCRdb keeps in-frame clones, though not all of them. This table has roughly 12,000 clones, 70% to 80% appearing once. Study-level findings and limits: TCR repertoire, Treg phenotype and gut microbiota reportedly support more study of this approach.

The TCR sequence derives from a male donor with multiple myeloma. This material consisted of PBMCs, taken in a trial of ipilimumab plus nivolumab as post-transplant consolidation. This chain uses TRBV5-5 with TRBJ1-2, with 8 bases matching TRBD1. CDR3 in DNA: TGTGCCAGCAGCGTGACCGTAGGACAGGGAGGGTATGGCTACACCTTC. Translating it yields CASSVTVGQGGYGYTF.